The entry that follows covers one T cell receptor (beta chain) sequence. This receptor's antigen is unknown. There are no base qualities to consult, and no much larger clone falls within one base. This record comes from a study of cytomegalovirus exposure and HLA in healthy donors (dated by TCRdb to the late 2010s). Study-wide context: An earlier analysis of some 600 of the donors reported approximately 300 Gb of sequence data and around 120 million unique TCR beta sequences obtained from 150 million to 200 million T cells. An early release covering 500 to 750 HLA-typed donors comprised approximately 300 gigabases of sequencing data and around 86 million unique TCR sequences. The genetic ancestry cluster associated with self-reported Caucasian donors included 81% of the approximately 400 genotyped donors. The study aimed to test whether cataloging public T cell receptors could reveal signatures of past pathogen exposure. The T cell repertoires of about 700 subjects were profiled by immunosequencing and related to cytomegalovirus serostatus. Besides the first cohort of roughly 640 subjects, a separate validation cohort made up of roughly 120 different subjects was used. To predict cytomegalovirus infection status, the study brought together high-throughput TCR immunosequencing, statistical association of individual TCRs with disease status, and machine learning. In a later analysis, previously published TCR beta repertoires from 550 to 750 donors were re-analyzed and high-resolution HLA genotyping was added so that TCR occurrence patterns could be studied. In the later analysis, no new phenotypic data were used to find candidate immune exposures; instead, reliance was placed on TCR beta sequences and their occurrence across donors. In an earlier analysis of about 590 of the donors, high-throughput TCR beta sequencing was used to judge whether each TCR beta V gene segment behaved as functional or pseudogenic. Donor age, sex, ethnicity and CMV serostatus were compiled together with the repertoire data. Genome-wide SNP genotypes for about 55% of the 666 donors were used in a later genetic analysis, which treated that subset as a discovery cohort. Every discovery cohort repertoire had been produced on one sequencing platform. HLA typing covered class I and class II loci at four-digit resolution. The number of typed donors differed by locus: about 629-640 for A, B, C, DRB1 and DQB1; 500 to 550 for DQA1; approximately 600 for DPA1; and around 450 for DPB1. Four to six DR-DQ haplotypes were handled as single units for association and clustering because linkage in the cohort was strong. Across 300 to 500 genotyped donors of the cohort, an average of approximately 220,000 unique TCR beta nucleotide sequences per donor were sequenced, and roughly 20% of those sequences were non-productive. What the work shows at the level of the full study, not this receptor alone: Compared with equally common non-associated chains, HLA-associated TCR beta chains in a later analysis were more clonally expanded and had lower generation probabilities. According to the authors, the approach could potentially be generalized to other disease states and immunological phenotypes. According to a later analysis, TCR association rates differed among HLA loci, with DRB1 alleles showing the most associated TCRs and HLA-C alleles showing the fewest. The cohort was sequenced for TCR beta chains only, and without alpha or paired-chain data the features that could be detected were limited. In a later genetic analysis, fewer N-insertions in productive TCRs were reported among donors in an Asian-associated ancestry cluster than the approximately 710-donor mean. A further reported finding was that TCR beta sequences accurately predicted the HLA-A and HLA-B alleles for most subjects in the first cohort. In a later analysis, several top co-occurrence clusters were reported to appear linked to parvovirus B19, influenza, CMV and Epstein-Barr virus. The presence/absence analyses assumed that sequencing depth was roughly uniform across donors, and that assumption may not be true. Most CMV-associated TCR beta chains appeared to be HLA-restricted in a later analysis, and the HLA associations seemed to be driven largely by CMV exposure. Linkage disequilibrium might explain the correlated functional status among segregating V segments, but an unknown experimental factor could not be ruled out. Most TCR sequences were observed very rarely across donors, whereas some public TCRs were present in many individuals. Three of the identified cytomegalovirus-associated TCR beta chains were confirmed in vitro to be specific for cytomegalovirus antigens. The sequencing pipeline was judged likely to have produced a cluster of highly shared sequence variants as a technical artifact. In the study, 150 to 200 TCR beta chains were listed as associated with cytomegalovirus. Immune exposure information for the cohort was limited to CMV serostatus. The classifier was reported to diagnose cytomegalovirus status with high specificity and sensitivity in both the original and validation cohorts. Broadly in line with IMGT annotations, most TCR beta V segments showed up in productive rearrangements about 87% or about 30% of the time in an earlier analysis of 450 to 600 of the donors. At a false discovery rate of 0.05, a later analysis linked 16,000 or so TCR beta sequences to specific HLA alleles. A later genetic analysis associated a missense DCLRE1C variant with V-gene and J-gene trimming of TCR beta chains, and an independent cohort replicated the association. When HLA alleles, especially DR and DQ, strongly co-occurred, TCR associations were difficult to assign to individual alleles. Some 15 rarely observed V segments, including chromosome 9 orphons, were excluded from the earlier analysis of several hundred of the donors because counts were too low. Because some donors lacked HLA typing at each locus, the association tests relied only on the typed subset. Because the 87-base-pair reads could not distinguish some IMGT-functional V segments, including TRBV6-2 and TRBV6-3, those segments were excluded.

Library generation was performed with the immunoSEQ multiplex PCR assay. For the multiplex PCR, a mixture combining 60 forward primers for TCR Vbeta segments and 13 reverse primers for TCR Jbeta segments was used. A multiplex PCR assay on genomic DNA amplified the CDR3 region of rearranged TCR beta genes. The amplified TCR beta libraries were sequenced on the Illumina HiSeq System as 87-base-pair reads. Under the source paper's analysis protocol: Across the 666 repertoires, a later analysis counted approximately 75 million unique TCR beta chains, roughly 11 million of which were shared by at least two donors. Raw reads were error-corrected and collapsed into unique sequences by a nearest-neighbor algorithm in which closely related sequences were merged to remove PCR and sequencing errors. To assign V, D and J gene segments, CDR3 sequences were aligned to IMGT reference sequences. For a sequence to be retained, a match of at least six nucleotides to both a V gene segment and a J gene segment was required. Rearrangements were classified as productive when the CDR3 lacked stop codons and remained in frame with V and J, and all other rearrangements were classified as non-productive. CDR3 was defined by IMGT convention, running from the second conserved V-encoded cysteine to the conserved J-encoded phenylalanine. The earlier analysis of 587 of the donors excluded sequences that lacked an unambiguous match to a single V gene segment. An earlier analysis of several hundred of the donors called V segments functional above 56.7% productive rearrangements and segregating when the between-donor standard deviation exceeded 5%. To diagnose cytomegalovirus status from the catalog of TCR beta chain sequences, a statistical classification framework was built. In a later analysis, TCR nucleotide sequences were compared against IMGT/GENE-DB human TR gene sequences so that V and J genes could be assigned. A later analysis assigned CDR3 sequences and most-parsimonious VDJ recombination scenarios with the TCRdist pipeline. In a later analysis, each TCR beta chain was defined by its CDR3 amino acid sequence together with its V-gene family, and reads without a unique V-gene family were excluded. As a way to deal with suspected cross-contamination and a sequencing artifact, a later analysis dropped hundreds of nucleotide sequences that were highly shared and had low generation probability. In a later analysis, a clonal expansion index was calculated for each public chain from normalized within-repertoire ranks of inferred template counts. In a later analysis, generation probabilities were computed using a VDJ recombination model fitted to out-of-frame rearrangements, and the results were checked against IGoR. In a later analysis, hypergeometric tests were used to score TCR-TCR, TCR-HLA and TCR-CMV co-occurrence, with a repertoire-size bias correction applied to TCR pairs. In a later analysis, false discovery rates were estimated by permuting HLA or CMV assignments 20 times. In a later analysis, co-occurring TCRs were grouped using DBSCAN, and TCRdist sequence similarity was added for clustering within HLA-allele-positive subsets. For co-occurrence clustering, repertoires with fewer than 30,000 or more than 120,000 public chains were excluded, along with about five repertoires with anomalous nucleotide sharing. TCRdb retrieved this table from immuneACCESS and kept in-frame rearrangements only. Not all clones are present; in checked studies, unresolved V genes account for under half, and no reason is known for the remainder. For V, J and clone size, that table is used; D and trimming come from the DNA. The sample table contains around 120,000 clones; only one count was recorded for roughly 72% of them. The leading ten clones occupy about 1.8% of the sample.

The cohort comprised some 700 healthy bone marrow donors. At the time of sampling, every cohort member was nominally healthy, though immune exposures that went unrecorded were likely present. The donor was CMV seronegative and was included in the group of over 300 seronegative cohort members. A peripheral blood sample was collected from each donor, and TCR beta sequencing was performed on peripheral blood mononuclear cells. Genomic DNA was extracted from the blood cell samples with the Qiagen DNeasy Blood Extraction Kit. Trimming takes 2 bases from V and 0 bases from J, and the germline ends sit 8 bases apart. CDR1 KGHSH and CDR2 LQKENI were looked up in the germline V gene. Including cysteine and phenylalanine, the CDR3 has 15 amino acids. Kept here is only the CDR3 DNA, which spans 45 bases and is read in frame from base 1.

The rearrangement combines TRBV18 with TRBJ2-1, with a weak D call of TRBD2 (5 bases match). This clonotype originated in a woman aged 45 to 65 in good health and CMV-seronegative. Sequenced sample: PBMCs. The CDR3 region reads CASSPSGSSYNEQFF. The DNA sequence follows: TGTGCCAGCTCACCATCGGGGAGCTCCTACAATGAGCAGTTCTTC. Supplemented by the reference TRBV18 and TRBJ2-1 proteins around the CDR3, the complete variable domain is NAGVMQNPRHLVRRRGQEARLRCSPMKGHSHVYWYRQLPEEGLKFMVYLQKENIIDESGMPKERFSAEFPKEGPSILRIQQVVRGDSAAYFCASSPSGSSYNEQFFGPGTRLTVL.